One T cell receptor beta chain is described in this entry. Its antigen remains unknown. This entry comes from a study of cytomegalovirus exposure and HLA in healthy donors. Generated by immunoSEQ multiplex PCR, the TCRdb table keeps only in-frame clones and is missing some. The data show 56,000 or so clones, roughly 93% seen once. General study results and limits: The majority of TCR sequences were rare, yet some public TCRs appeared in many donors. The study labeled more than 150 TCR beta chains cytomegalovirus-associated.

V lost 0 bases, J lost 7 bases, and 7 bases lay in between. The CDR3 length is 13 residues. Germline CDR1 and CDR2: MGHRA and YSYEKL. The genes are TRBV4-1 and TRBJ2-1; maybe TRBD1 (5 bases). The sample taken for sequencing was PBMCs. This TCR was recovered from a woman aged 18 to 35 in good health and CMV-seropositive. This CDR3 reads CASSQEGHNEQFF. CDR3 DNA: TGCGCCAGCAGCCAAGAAGGACATAATGAGCAGTTCTTC.